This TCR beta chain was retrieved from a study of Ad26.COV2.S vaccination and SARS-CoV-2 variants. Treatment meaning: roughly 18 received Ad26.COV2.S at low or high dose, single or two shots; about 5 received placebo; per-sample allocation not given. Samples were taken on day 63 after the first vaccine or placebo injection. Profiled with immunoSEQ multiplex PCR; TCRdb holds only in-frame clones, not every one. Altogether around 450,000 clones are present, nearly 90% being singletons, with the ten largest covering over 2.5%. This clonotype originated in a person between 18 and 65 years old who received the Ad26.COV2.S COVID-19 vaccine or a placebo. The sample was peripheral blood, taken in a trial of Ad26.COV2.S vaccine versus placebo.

DNA of the CDR3: TGTGCCATCAGGAAGACAGGGGGAAACACTGAAGCTTTCTTT. As protein: CAIRKTGGNTEAFF. The gene calls are TRBV10-3 and TRBJ1-1; 9 bases align to TRBD1. CDR3 length equals 14 residues. V shed 6 bases and J 2 bases; nucleotides not matched to a gene: 4. Per germline, CDR1 ENHRY and CDR2 SYGVKD.